The clone carrying this T cell receptor (beta chain) was detected a few times. This entry belongs to a study of blood T cell repertoires in COVID-19. The data were produced by immunoSEQ multiplex PCR, yet TCRdb's version contains in-frame clones alone and is incomplete. The sample has approximately 120,000 clones, around three quarters seen once. The CDR3 extends over 14 amino acids. Germline V lookup: CDR1 SGDLS, CDR2 YYNGEE. V gave up 3 bases and J gave up 2 bases, with 10 bases separating them. The chain links TRBV9 to TRBJ2-3; possibly TRBD2 for D (5 bases). The specimen sequenced was peripheral blood. The clonotype comes from a man aged 35 to 55 with active or convalescent COVID-19. This CDR3 reads CASSADFPTDTQYF. CDR3 DNA: TGTGCCAGCAGCGCGGACTTTCCCACAGATACGCAGTATTTT.